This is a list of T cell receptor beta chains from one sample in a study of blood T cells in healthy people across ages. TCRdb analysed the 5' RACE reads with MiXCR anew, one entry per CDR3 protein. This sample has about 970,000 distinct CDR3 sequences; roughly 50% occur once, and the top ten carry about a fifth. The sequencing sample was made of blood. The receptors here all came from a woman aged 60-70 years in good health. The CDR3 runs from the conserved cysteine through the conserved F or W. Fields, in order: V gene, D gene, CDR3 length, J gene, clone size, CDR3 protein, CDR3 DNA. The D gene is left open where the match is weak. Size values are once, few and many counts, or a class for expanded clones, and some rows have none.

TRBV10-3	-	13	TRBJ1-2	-	CAIRDSVNYGYTF	TGTGCCATCAGGGACAGCGTTAACTATGGCTACACCTTC
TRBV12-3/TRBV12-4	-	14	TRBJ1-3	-	CASRFGQPGNTIYF	TGTGCCAGCAGGTTCGGGCAACCGGGAAACACCATATATTTT
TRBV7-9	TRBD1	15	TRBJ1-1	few	CASSLSQGAHTEAFF	TGTGCCAGCAGCTTAAGTCAGGGGGCCCACACTGAAGCTTTCTTT
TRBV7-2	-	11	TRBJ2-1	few	CASSLVGEQFF	TGTGCCAGCAGCTTAGTCGGTGAGCAGTTCTTC
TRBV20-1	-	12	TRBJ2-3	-	CSEGRREDTQYF	TGCAGTGAGGGCAGAAGGGAAGATACGCAGTATTTT
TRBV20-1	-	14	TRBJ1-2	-	CSASPPGTNYGYTF	TGCAGTGCTAGCCCCCCGGGAACTAACTATGGCTACACCTTC
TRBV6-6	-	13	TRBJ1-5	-	CASSYFWTEAQHF	TGTGCCAGCAGTTACTTTTGGACCGAAGCCCAGCATTTT
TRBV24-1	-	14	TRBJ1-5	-	CATSDRISNQPQHF	TGTGCCACCAGTGATCGGATTAGCAATCAGCCCCAGCATTTT
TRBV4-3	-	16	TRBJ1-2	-	CASSQEKGFAGYGYTF	TGCGCCAGCAGCCAGGAAAAGGGGTTCGCAGGGTATGGCTACACCTTC
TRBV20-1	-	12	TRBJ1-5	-	CSARGGAQPQHF	TGCAGTGCCCGCGGAGGAGCGCAGCCCCAGCATTTT
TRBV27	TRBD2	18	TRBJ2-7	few	CASSPLGLAGVTGDEQYF	TGTGCCAGCAGTCCTCTAGGACTAGCGGGTGTGACGGGGGACGAGCAGTACTTC
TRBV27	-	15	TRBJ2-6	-	CASTSPSSGANVLTF	TGTGCCAGTACTTCTCCAAGCTCTGGGGCCAACGTCCTGACTTTC
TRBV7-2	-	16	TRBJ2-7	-	CASSLVGAGTFNEQYF	TGTGCCAGCAGCTTAGTGGGGGCGGGGACCTTTAATGAGCAGTACTTC
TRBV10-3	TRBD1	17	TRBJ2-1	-	CAISDFYAWDRGNEQFF	TGTGCCATCAGTGATTTCTACGCCTGGGACAGGGGAAATGAGCAGTTCTTC
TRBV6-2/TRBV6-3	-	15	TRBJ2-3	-	CASSYSPRTTDTQYF	TGTGCCAGCAGTTACTCGCCCAGAACCACAGATACGCAGTATTTT
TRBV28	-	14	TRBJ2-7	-	CASSSPGHPYEQYF	TGTGCCAGCAGTTCACCGGGACACCCCTACGAGCAGTACTTC
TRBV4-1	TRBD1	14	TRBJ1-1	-	CASSQGTGLTKAFF	TGCGCCAGCAGCCAAGGGACAGGGTTAACTAAAGCTTTCTTT
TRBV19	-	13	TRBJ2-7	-	CASSINKGGEQYF	TGTGCCAGTAGTATAAATAAGGGAGGAGAGCAGTACTTC
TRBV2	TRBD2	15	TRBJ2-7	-	CASIPGGLAGYEQYF	TGTGCCAGCATCCCGGGCGGACTAGCGGGATACGAGCAGTACTTC
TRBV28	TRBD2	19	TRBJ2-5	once	CASNSGREGGVPYEETQYF	TGTGCCAGCAATTCCGGCAGGGAGGGAGGGGTACCGTACGAAGAGACCCAGTACTTC
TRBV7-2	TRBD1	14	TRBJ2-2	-	CASSSTGVAGELFF	TGTGCCAGCAGCTCGACAGGGGTGGCCGGGGAGCTGTTTTTT
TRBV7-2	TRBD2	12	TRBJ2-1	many	CASSHSGREQFF	TGTGCCAGCAGCCATAGCGGGAGGGAGCAGTTCTTC
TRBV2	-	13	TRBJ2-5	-	CASKRGIQETQYF	TGTGCCAGCAAGAGAGGTATTCAAGAGACCCAGTACTTC
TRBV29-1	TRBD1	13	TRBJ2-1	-	CSGGGGQGNEQFF	TGCAGCGGTGGGGGGGGACAGGGAAATGAGCAGTTCTTC
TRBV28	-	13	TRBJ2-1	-	CATRRERLNEQFF	TGTGCTACCCGAAGGGAGCGCCTCAATGAGCAGTTCTTC
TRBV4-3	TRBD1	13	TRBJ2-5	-	CASSQTQGSEQYF	TGCGCCAGCAGCCAGACACAGGGGTCTGAGCAGTACTTC
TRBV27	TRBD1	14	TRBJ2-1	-	CASSLSGGYGEQFF	TGTGCCAGCAGTTTATCAGGGGGCTATGGTGAGCAGTTCTTC
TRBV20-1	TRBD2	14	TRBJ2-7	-	CSANLLAALNEQYF	TGCAGTGCTAACCTACTAGCGGCACTTAACGAGCAGTACTTC
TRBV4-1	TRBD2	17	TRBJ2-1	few	CASSQMTGGSSYNEQFF	TGCGCCAGCAGCCAAATGACGGGAGGCAGCTCCTACAATGAGCAGTTCTTC
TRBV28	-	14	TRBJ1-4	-	CASSFGRRREKLFF	TGTGCCAGCAGCTTTGGCAGGAGGCGAGAAAAACTGTTTTTT
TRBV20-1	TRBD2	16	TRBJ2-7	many	CSARDRSGRTPYEQYF	TGCAGTGCTAGAGATCGGAGCGGGAGGACACCCTACGAGCAGTACTTC
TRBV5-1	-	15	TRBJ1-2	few	CASSRSGTENYGYTF	TGCGCCAGCAGCAGATCCGGGACCGAGAACTATGGCTACACCTTC
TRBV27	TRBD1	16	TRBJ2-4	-	CASANPLRTGVNIQYF	TGTGCCAGCGCAAACCCCCTCCGGACAGGGGTAAACATTCAGTACTTC
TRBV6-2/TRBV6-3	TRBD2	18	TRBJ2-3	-	CASSYGTSGRWRTDTQYF	TGTGCCAGCAGTTACGGGACTAGCGGGAGATGGCGCACAGATACGCAGTATTTT
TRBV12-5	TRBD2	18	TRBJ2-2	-	CASGPPSAGEGYTGELFF	TGTGCTAGTGGCCCCCCTTCAGCGGGAGAGGGGTACACCGGGGAGCTGTTTTTT
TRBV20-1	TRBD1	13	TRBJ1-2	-	CSAAWGTGYGYTF	TGCAGTGCTGCCTGGGGGACAGGGTATGGCTACACCTTC
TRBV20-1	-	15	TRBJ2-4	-	CSVAAVGQIKNIQYF	TGCAGTGTTGCCGCCGTAGGACAGATAAAAAACATTCAGTACTTC
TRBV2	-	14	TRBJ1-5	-	CASSDRQVGTPQHF	TGTGCCAGCAGTGATCGACAGGTTGGTACGCCCCAGCATTTT
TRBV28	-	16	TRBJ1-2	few	CASSSVGKPPPYGYTF	TGTGCCAGCAGCAGCGTCGGAAAGCCACCGCCATATGGCTACACCTTC
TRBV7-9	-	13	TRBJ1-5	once	CASSLGQTQLQHF	TGTGCTAGCAGCTTAGGACAGACGCAGCTCCAGCATTTT
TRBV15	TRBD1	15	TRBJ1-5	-	CATSRGQGLGQPQHF	TGTGCCACCAGCAGGGGACAGGGTCTGGGTCAGCCCCAGCATTTT
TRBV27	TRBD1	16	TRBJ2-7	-	CASKRVPGTGVHEQYF	TGTGCCAGCAAAAGGGTCCCCGGGACAGGGGTTCACGAGCAGTACTTC
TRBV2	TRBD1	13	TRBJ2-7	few	CASREGQGYEQYF	TGTGCCAGCAGGGAAGGACAGGGGTACGAGCAGTACTTC
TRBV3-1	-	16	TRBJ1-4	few	CASSQSRAEAGEKLFF	TGTGCCAGCAGCCAATCCCGTGCTGAGGCGGGTGAAAAACTGTTTTTT
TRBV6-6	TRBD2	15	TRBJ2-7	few	CASQGGVAGYYEQYF	TGTGCCTCCCAGGGAGGGGTGGCGGGATATTACGAGCAGTACTTC
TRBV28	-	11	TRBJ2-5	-	CASSLAGQQYF	TGTGCCAGCAGTTTGGCAGGGCAGCAGTACTTC
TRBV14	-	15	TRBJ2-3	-	CASPGGPPNTDTQYF	TGTGCCAGCCCCGGGGGTCCCCCCAACACAGATACGCAGTATTTT
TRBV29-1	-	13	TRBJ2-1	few	CSLTDYSYNEQFF	TGCAGCCTCACGGACTACTCGTACAATGAGCAGTTCTTC
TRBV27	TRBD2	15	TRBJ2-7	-	CASSFWTSAGYEQYF	TGTGCCAGCAGTTTCTGGACTAGCGCAGGCTACGAGCAGTACTTC